This TCR beta chain was profiled in a study of response to subunit inactivated influenza vaccine. Findings of the study overall: That few new T cells are recruited by each seasonal influenza vaccination was the authors' suggestion.

One entry per CDR3 protein results from TCRdb running MiXCR on the RT-PCR reads. Here the sample spans 450,000 to 600,000 distinct CDR3 sequences, around 7.7% being singletons. From germline, CDR1 is SGHKS and CDR2 YYEKEE (reference sequence). The V end lost 0 bases, the J end lost 1 base, and 10 bases lay between the germline ends. This CDR3 has 15 residues. Notes on this clonotype: Its antigen is still unknown.

The V call is TRBV5-5, the J call TRBJ1-1; D is ambiguous. The specimen was PBMCs from blood, collected less than 30 months after vaccination. This receptor was identified in a man between 45 and 75 years old who received an inactivated influenza vaccine. CDR3 region: CASSLGFGPNTEAFF. The CDR3 DNA reads TGTGCCAGCAGCTTGGGGTTTGGTCCGAACACTGAAGCTTTCTTT.